The T cell receptor (beta chain) under discussion was sequenced for a study of OX40 agonist ivuxolimab in advanced cancers. The assay was immunoSEQ multiplex PCR, and TCRdb's table has in-frame clones only and misses some. The sample lists 85,000 to 90,000 clones; approximately 90% were seen once. The ends were cut back, 2 bases at V and 7 bases at J, with 13 bases in the middle. CDR1 is SGDLS and CDR2 is YYNGEE in the germline V gene. The CDR3 sequence is 14 residues long. This sequence joins TRBV9 and TRBJ1-5; perhaps TRBD1 as D (5 bases). The sequencing here drew on CD4+ or CD8+ T cells sorted from blood, taken in a trial of the OX40 agonist ivuxolimab. This receptor was obtained from an adult with an advanced solid tumor such as melanoma, head and neck, liver or kidney cancer. The CDR3 loop is CASSVDSASQPQHF. The CDR3 DNA is TGTGCCAGCAGCGTCGACAGTGCGTCACAGCCCCAGCATTTT.